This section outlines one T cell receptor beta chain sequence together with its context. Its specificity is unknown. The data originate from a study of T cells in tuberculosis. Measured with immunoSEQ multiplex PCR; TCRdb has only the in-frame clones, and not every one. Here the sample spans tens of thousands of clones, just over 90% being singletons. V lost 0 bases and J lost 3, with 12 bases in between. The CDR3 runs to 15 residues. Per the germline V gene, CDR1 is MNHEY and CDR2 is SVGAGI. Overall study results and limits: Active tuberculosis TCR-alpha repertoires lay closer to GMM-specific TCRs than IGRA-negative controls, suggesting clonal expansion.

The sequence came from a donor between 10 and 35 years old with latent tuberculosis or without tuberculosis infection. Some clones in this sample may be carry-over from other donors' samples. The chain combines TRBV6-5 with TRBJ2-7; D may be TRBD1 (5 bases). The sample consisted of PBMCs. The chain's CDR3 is CASSYSKGVRYEQYF. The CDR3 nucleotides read TGTGCCAGCAGTTACTCGAAAGGGGTTCGCTACGAGCAGTACTTC.